The T cell receptor beta chain described here comes from a study of monozygotic twins with inflammatory bowel disease (dated 2019 in TCRdb). Broadly, across the study: In total, roughly 30 monozygotic twin pairs made up the full study: 19 Danish pairs, all IBD-discordant, plus nine German pairs, of which four were IBD-concordant and five were IBD-discordant. Disease-associated traits were sought mainly through comparisons between IBD patients and their genetically identical healthy co-twins within discordant pairs. Each individual had, on average, about 151 000 unique TCRalpha sequences and 181 000 unique TCRbeta sequences available for analysis. Broad study findings and their caveats: The analysis was unable to tell different T cell subtypes apart. IBD patients shared fewer clonotypes with other individuals than healthy twins did, most markedly in patients showing signs of disease activity. Background noise and inter-individual variability may have been introduced into the repertoires by the differing immunosuppressive treatments among patients. Repertoire similarity did not differ between concordant and discordant twins, which could be due to limited statistical power. A decrease in TCRbeta repertoire diversity, as measured by inverse Simpson index, was observed in IBD patients compared with their healthy co-twins. No single strong signal or clonotype linked to IBD turned up in the results, so the idea that one exists was not supported.

Receptor amplification or capture employed 5' RACE. For each TCR library, 3,500 to 4,000 ng of total RNA was used. For each sample, cDNA was synthesized in eight separate reactions using SMARTScribe reverse transcriptase. Unique molecular identifiers containing a 6-nucleotide sample barcode were introduced through template switching during cDNA synthesis. TCRalpha and TCRbeta cDNA was amplified by two nested PCRs of approximately 16 and 10 cycles, with bead purification after each PCR. Before amplification, the cDNA was both treated with uracil DNA-glycosylase and purified with the QIAquick PCR purification kit. The second PCR added Illumina TruSeq-compatible adapters along with sample-specific barcodes. TapeStation and Qubit were used to check library quality and concentration, and approximately 5.4 ng of each library was pooled. The pooled libraries were sequenced with 2 x 100 bp reads and custom sequencing primers on an Illumina HiSeq2500 single-index Rapid Run. Concerning the study's data processing: MiGEC version 1.2.6 was used for UMI-based consensus assembly to correct PCR and sequencing errors. MiXCR version 2.1.1 was used to carry out V(D)J alignment, clonotype assembly and CDR3 extraction. To normalise gene usage, clonotype sharing and MAIT/NKT TCR abundance, the top 1000, 10 000 and 20 000 clonotypes in each sample were analysed. After downsampling to 27 000 UMIs, diversity was calculated as the inverse Simpson index using the vegan R package. Statistical testing used paired Mann-Whitney U tests on the discordant twin pairs and applied Benjamini-Hochberg correction for multiple testing. Each CDR3 protein sequence appears as one entry after TCRdb reprocessed the reads, and no DNA is included. What appears here as the V and J calls and clone size reflects TCRdb's work, not the paper's. Per the sample table, the count is some 330,000 distinct CDR3 sequences. The ten largest clonotypes hold roughly 5.8% of the sample.

From each donor, an approximately 2.4 ml peripheral blood sample was drawn into PAXgene tubes and stored at -80 degrees C. Total RNA was isolated from whole blood with the PAXgene blood miRNA kit on an automated QIAcube, without T cell sorting. Deep TCRalpha and TCRbeta repertoire profiling with unique molecular barcoding was performed on peripheral blood of monozygotic twin pairs concordant or discordant for inflammatory bowel disease. Smoking habits were recorded for all twin pairs, and each individual was classified as a current, former or never smoker. Note on this clonotype: Its antigen is still unknown.

This clonotype was sampled from a human donor with ulcerative colitis or Crohn's disease, or a healthy co-twin of an affected twin (not recorded which). The sequencing sample was made of blood.

The CDR3 protein sequence reads: CASSYRLAGTDTQYF. The sequence is built from TRBV3-1 and TRBJ2-3; TCRdb indicates TRBD2, and absent DNA this call remains unverified. The germline V gene (reference sequence) gives CDR1 as LGHDT and CDR2 as YNNKEL. Reading from cysteine to phenylalanine, the CDR3 counts 15 amino acids. No DNA was logged.